Below, one TCR beta chain is given with its context. The antigen is undetermined. Second-dose recipients at about 4 or about 12 weeks were treated as one pooled group. The trim removed 3 bases at V and 2 bases at J, leaving 4 bases unmatched. Germline CDR1 is LNHDA and CDR2 is SQIVND (reference sequence). CDR3 length: 14 residues. The data were obtained in a study of T cell responses to AZD1222 COVID-19 vaccine. This table comes from immunoSEQ multiplex PCR, and its TCRdb copy is limited to in-frame clones, with some not included. Here the sample spans fewer than 85,000 clones, roughly nine tenths being singletons. Study conclusions and caveats: Among AZD1222 vaccinees, only five to seven were seropositive at baseline. Clonal diversity was possibly underestimated; the donors were predominantly white British and more often female. Regions left unmutated in variants are reportedly the target of nearly half of spike-specific TCRs.

Sample: peripheral blood, taken 28 days after the second AZD1222 dose. This sequence originates from an adult who received the AZD1222 COVID-19 vaccine. The chain carries TRBV19 and TRBJ2-7, with 7 bases aligning to TRBD2. The CDR3 spells CASSMSGRPYEQYF. Here the CDR3 DNA reads TGTGCCAGTAGTATGTCCGGGAGGCCCTACGAGCAGTACTTC. Full variable domain (rest looked up from reference TRBV19 and TRBJ2-7): DGGITQSPKYLFRKEGQNVTLSCEQNLNHDAMYWYRQDPGQGLRLIYYSQIVNDFQKGDIAEGYSVSREKKESFPLTVTSAQKNPTAFYLCASSMSGRPYEQYFGPGTRLTVT.